This paragraph reports one T cell receptor (beta chain). What it binds is unknown. The data were produced by immunoSEQ multiplex PCR, yet TCRdb's version contains in-frame clones alone and is incomplete. The sample has 75,000 to 100,000 clones; 75% to 95% are singletons. These data come from a study of graft-versus-host responses after intestinal transplantation. Study-level information: Recipients got multivisceral, liver-intestinal, or isolated intestinal transplants. Anti-thymocyte globulin induction was given to all recipients, followed by tacrolimus and steroids for around 3 years. Regarding the study as a whole: Recipient-marrow GvH clones were detected, some having first appeared in ileum or blood.

Germline V CDR1 and CDR2: LNHDA, SQIVND (reference sequence). The CDR3 loop spans 13 amino acids. J lost 7 bases, V lost 7 bases, and 8 bases had no gene match. This clonotype originated in a human donor who was the organ donor for an intestinal transplant. The chain employs TRBV19 and TRBJ1-2; TRBD1 aligns across 8 bases. The sequencing here drew on unstimulated CD4+ T cells sorted from spleen or lymph node cells, taken before transplant. Here the CDR3 DNA reads TGTGCCAGTACCCCGACAGGGGTCGGTGGCTACACCTTC. Its protein product is CASTPTGVGGYTF.